This T cell receptor beta chain appears in the sequencing data of a study of blood T cell repertoires in COVID-19. Whole-study context: The origin of the acute and convalescent COVID-19 samples was the United States, Italy and Spain.

As processed by the authors: Counts of nucleated cells, estimated from reference gene primer amplification, were obtained. Sequencing used immunoSEQ multiplex PCR; TCRdb keeps in-frame clones, though not all of them. The V and J calls and clone size were taken over from that table, and D and trimming were inferred from the DNA. The sample records over 15,000 clones, around 77% being singletons. Followed over time, Seattle patients had been enrolled while infection was active. In germline, CDR1 is LGHDT, CDR2 YNNKEL (reference sequence). V was shortened by 4 bases and J by 5 bases, with 11 bases between the two germline ends. The length of the CDR3 is 14 residues.

This receptor was identified in a man between 65 and 85 years old with COVID-19, enrolled during active disease. The gene calls are TRBV3-1 (or the pseudogene TRBV3-2) and TRBJ1-4; a possible D gene is TRBD1 (5 bases). Input material: peripheral blood. In nucleotides, the CDR3 is TGTGCCAGCAGCCCCTTGGGGGGGAATGAAAAACTGTTTTTT. Encoded protein: CASSPLGGNEKLFF.